This T cell receptor (beta chain) was observed in a study of OX40 agonist ivuxolimab in advanced cancers. The overall study: The study gave patients intravenous ivuxolimab at 0.01 to 10 mg/kg every 2 weeks. Study-level findings and limits: The authors also found low normalized T-cell clonal expansion in some nonresponders. Partial responders treated at 0.1-3.0 mg/kg exhibited clonal expansion among the lowest measured.

This clone has only one observation. Its antigen is currently unknown. Some clones are missing from TCRdb's copy, which holds only in-frame ones; the method was immunoSEQ multiplex PCR. In the table there are tens of thousands of clones, over 85% of which are singletons. The V and J ends lost 0 bases and 5 bases respectively, with 11 bases between them. Germline assignment: CDR1 SGDLS and CDR2 YYNGEE. The CDR3 covers 14 residues. Patients were ruled out by autoimmune disease history or systemic immunosuppression. This TCR was recovered from an adult with an advanced solid tumor such as melanoma, head and neck, liver or kidney cancer. This chain links TRBV9 with TRBJ2-5, with TRBD2 as a possible D gene (6 bases). Sequences were derived from CD4+ or CD8+ T cells sorted from blood, sampled in a trial of the OX40 agonist ivuxolimab. CDR3 protein: CASSVEAEGETQYF. Here the CDR3 DNA reads TGTGCCAGCAGCGTAGAGGCGGAGGGGGAGACCCAGTACTTC.